A selection of T cell receptor beta chains follows, all from one sample in a study of T cells in Graves' hyperthyroidism and ophthalmopathy. TCRdb re-derived calls from the multiplex PCR reads in MiXCR, one entry per CDR3 protein. The sample has under 800,000 distinct CDR3 sequences; 14% are singletons. The source material was blood. These receptors originate from a woman aged 18-30 years with Graves' hyperthyroidism. Both conserved end residues are part of each CDR3. The order of the fields is J gene, clone size, D gene, V gene, CDR3 DNA, CDR3 protein. The D gene is left open where the match is weak. Expanded clones are given a class, and other clones once, few, many or no size at all.

>TRBJ2-1|many|TRBD1|TRBV5-1
TGCGCCAGCAGCCAGGACAGGGGGTACGTCGATGAGCAGTTCTTC
CASSQDRGYVDEQFF
>TRBJ2-7|many|.|TRBV7-8
TGTGCCAGCAGCTTTCGGCGGCAGGGCCTGGGGGAGCAGTACTTC
CASSFRRQGLGEQYF
>TRBJ1-3|.|.|TRBV28
TGTGCCAGCCTCGATCTGTCCTTGATCTCTGGAAACACCATATATTTT
CASLDLSLISGNTIYF
>TRBJ2-1|few|.|TRBV20-1
TGCAGTGCTAGAGTGTACCCAACGAGCAAGACCTACAATGAGCAGTTCTTC
CSARVYPTSKTYNEQFF
>TRBJ1-1|many|.|TRBV15
TGTGCCACCAGCATTCTTACTGGCCCCCTCACTGAAGCTTTCTTT
CATSILTGPLTEAFF
>TRBJ1-5|many|.|TRBV11-2
TGTGCCAGCAGCTTATGGGGTAACGCCGATCAGCCCCAGCATTTT
CASSLWGNADQPQHF
>TRBJ1-1|many|.|TRBV5-1
TGCGCCAGCAGCTTTCAGGAGAACACTGAAGCTTTCTTT
CASSFQENTEAFF
>TRBJ1-2|many|.|TRBV2
TGTGCCAGCAGCAAGTTCCGGGACGTACTTAACTATGGCTACACCTTC
CASSKFRDVLNYGYTF
>TRBJ2-5|.|.|TRBV4-2
TGTGCCAGCGGGTCAGGGCCGAGGTTATACTTC
CASGSGPRLYF
>TRBJ1-1|many|TRBD1|TRBV3-1
TGTGCCAGCAGCCAGGGGACAGGCCGGGACACTGAAGCTTTCTTT
CASSQGTGRDTEAFF
>TRBJ2-3|few|TRBD2|TRBV5-1
TGCGCCAGCAGCCCCGAGCGGGGGGGCACAGATACGCAGTATTTT
CASSPERGGTDTQYF
>TRBJ1-5|many|.|TRBV6-1
TGTGCCAGCAGTGAAGGGTTTGGCAATCAGCCCCAGCATTTT
CASSEGFGNQPQHF
>TRBJ2-1|few|TRBD2|TRBV6-4
TGTGCCAGCAGTGAGGTGTTCGGGAGGAAAACCTACAATGAGCAGTTCTTC
CASSEVFGRKTYNEQFF
>TRBJ1-5|many|.|TRBV28
TGTGCCAGCAGCCCCCTCCTTAGCAATCAGCCCCAGCATTTT
CASSPLLSNQPQHF
>TRBJ2-2|.|TRBD1|TRBV29-1
TGCAGCGGAACAGGGGACACCGGGGAGCTGTTTTTT
CSGTGDTGELFF
>TRBJ1-2|many|.|TRBV30
TGTGCCTGGAGACGTGCGCAGTTTTATGGCTACACCTTC
CAWRRAQFYGYTF
>TRBJ2-2|many|TRBD2|TRBV27
TGTGCCAGCAGTTTTAGCCTAGCGGGAGGGCGATCCGGGGAGCTGTTTTTT
CASSFSLAGGRSGELFF
>TRBJ2-1|many|.|TRBV12-3/TRBV12-4
TGTGCCAGCACCCTCCCAGGCCGGTACAATGAGCAGTTCTTC
CASTLPGRYNEQFF
>TRBJ1-6|.|TRBD1|TRBV20-1
TGCAGTGCTAGGGGACAGGGGCTTTCACCCCTCCACTTT
CSARGQGLSPLHF
>TRBJ2-2|.|TRBD2|TRBV20-1
TGCAGTGCTAGACTAGCGGGAGGCGGGGAGCTGTTTTTT
CSARLAGGGELFF
>TRBJ2-5|few|.|TRBV6-1
TGTGCCACAGTATCCGCCATCCAAGAGAGGGAGTACTTC
CATVSAIQEREYF
>TRBJ2-2|.|TRBD2|TRBV7-8
TGTGCCAGCAGCTTCAGTCGGCTAGCGGGAGGTAACACCGGGGAGCTGTTTTTT
CASSFSRLAGGNTGELFF
>TRBJ2-7|.|TRBD1|TRBV19
TGTGCCAGTAGTATCTTTGGGACAGGGGTCTACGAGCAGTACTTC
CASSIFGTGVYEQYF
>TRBJ2-1|many|TRBD2|TRBV28
TGTGCCAGCAGTAAGCGGGACTGGTACAATGAGCAGTTCTTC
CASSKRDWYNEQFF
>TRBJ2-7|.|TRBD1|TRBV6-1
TGTGCCAGCAGAGCCGCCGGGACAGCCTTCTACGAGCAGTACTTC
CASRAAGTAFYEQYF
>TRBJ1-1|many|TRBD1|TRBV29-1
TGCAGCGTTTACAGACAGGGAGAGAACACTGAAGCTTTCTTT
CSVYRQGENTEAFF
>TRBJ2-1|few|TRBD2|TRBV5-1
TGCGCCAGCAGCCCTACCTCCGGGACTAGCGGGAGGGCCTACAATGAGCAGTTCTTC
CASSPTSGTSGRAYNEQFF
>TRBJ2-4|many|TRBD1|TRBV6-5
TGTGCCAGCAGTTACTCGGCAGGGGGTCACGCCAAAAACATTCAGTACTTC
CASSYSAGGHAKNIQYF
>TRBJ2-7|many|.|TRBV20-1
TGCAGTGCTAGAACCCCCTACGAGCAGTACTTC
CSARTPYEQYF
>TRBJ2-1|.|TRBD1|TRBV20-1
TGCAGTGCTAGAGACCCCCCCGACAGGGTGGTGAATGAGCAGTTCTTC
CSARDPPDRVVNEQFF
>TRBJ1-2|.|TRBD1|TRBV30
TGTGCCTGCACAGGGACAGGGATTCCACTATACTATGGCTACACCTTC
CACTGTGIPLYYGYTF
>TRBJ1-2|.|.|TRBV13
TGTGCCAGCAGCGCGAAGGGGGGCCGCGCGGCCTATGGCTACACCTTC
CASSAKGGRAAYGYTF
>TRBJ2-7|many|.|TRBV13
TGTGCCAGCAGCTTAGGGCGTGGGCTAGCTTACGACGAGCAGTACTTC
CASSLGRGLAYDEQYF
>TRBJ2-3|many|.|TRBV11-2
TGTGCCAGCAGCTTATCCTTGTCGGATACGCAGTATTTT
CASSLSLSDTQYF
>TRBJ2-3|.|TRBD2|TRBV27
TGTGCCAGCAACGTAGCGGGACTTAGCACAGATACGCAGTATTTT
CASNVAGLSTDTQYF
>TRBJ1-5|few|.|TRBV20-1
TGCAGTGCTAGAGATCCCAGGGAGATGCAGCCCCAGCATTTT
CSARDPREMQPQHF
>TRBJ1-1|many|.|TRBV3-1
TGTGCCAGCAGCCAAGGTGGCAGAACTTACACTGAAGCTTTCTTT
CASSQGGRTYTEAFF
>TRBJ2-1|.|.|TRBV27
TGTGCCAGCAGTTCCGCCCCTAGCCTCTCCTACAATGAGCAGTTCTTC
CASSSAPSLSYNEQFF
>TRBJ2-7|few|.|TRBV27
TGTGCCAGCAGTTTAGGCGGGGCGTTCGAGCAGTACTTC
CASSLGGAFEQYF
>TRBJ2-5|many|.|TRBV18
TGTGCCAGCTCACCATCCAGCCAAGAGACCCAGTACTTC
CASSPSSQETQYF
>TRBJ2-6|.|.|TRBV6-5
TGTGCCAGCAGACCCCGGGACAAGGAAGAGACCGTCTCTGGGGCCAACGTCCTGACTTTC
CASRPRDKEETVSGANVLTF
>TRBJ1-2|many|TRBD1|TRBV10-2
TGCGCCAGCAAAAAAGGAGGGGGCAGGGAAAGTTCTGGCTACACCTTC
CASKKGGGRESSGYTF
>TRBJ2-7|few|.|TRBV10-3
TGTGCCATCAGGGGCCAGGGTCAAACCTACGAGCAGTACTTC
CAIRGQGQTYEQYF
>TRBJ2-1|.|TRBD2|TRBV20-1
TGCAGTGCAAAGACTAGCGGGATAGTGGGTGAGCAGTTCTTC
CSAKTSGIVGEQFF
>TRBJ2-1|many|.|TRBV11-2
TGTGCCAGCAGCTTAGCGATTGGACGGGGCGCTGAGCAGTTCTTC
CASSLAIGRGAEQFF
>TRBJ2-5|many|TRBD2|TRBV7-9
TGTGCCAGCAGCCCCGGTTTGCGGGAGAGAGAGACCCAGTACTTC
CASSPGLRERETQYF
>TRBJ1-2|.|.|TRBV29-1
TGCAGCGTTGCTGTTTTGCGAGGGAGGGGTTGGGAGGGTGGCTACACCTTC
CSVAVLRGRGWEGGYTF
>TRBJ2-1|few|.|TRBV6-1
TGTGCCAGCAGTGATCGGGGGCTCACCTACAATGAGCAGTTCTTC
CASSDRGLTYNEQFF
>TRBJ1-1|many|.|TRBV3-1
TGTGCCAGCAAATCAGGGTACCCCTGGCGGAAGGGGTACACTGAAGCTTTCTTT
CASKSGYPWRKGYTEAFF
>TRBJ1-5|few|TRBD1|TRBV7-8
TGTGCCAGCAGCCCCGTGACAGGGTTGGGTACGAATCAGCCCCAGCATTTT
CASSPVTGLGTNQPQHF
>TRBJ2-5|many|TRBD1|TRBV30
TGTGCTTCCCTAGGGGACAGGGGGTACCAAGAGACCCAGTACTTC
CASLGDRGYQETQYF
>TRBJ2-7|.|TRBD2|TRBV9
TGTGCCAGCAGCGTAACGGGAGGATCTGGGTACGAGCAGTACTTC
CASSVTGGSGYEQYF
>TRBJ2-7|few|.|TRBV6-2/TRBV6-3
TGTGCCAGCAGTTACCCCCAGGCGGGCCGCTACGAGCAGTACTTC
CASSYPQAGRYEQYF
>TRBJ2-7|many|TRBD1|TRBV27
TGTGCCAGCAACCTAATGGGACAGGGAGGGAACGAGCAGTACTTC
CASNLMGQGGNEQYF
>TRBJ1-1|.|TRBD1|TRBV9
TGTGCCAGCAGCGATTCAACCAGTCCCGGGACAGACGACACTGAAGCTTTCTTT
CASSDSTSPGTDDTEAFF